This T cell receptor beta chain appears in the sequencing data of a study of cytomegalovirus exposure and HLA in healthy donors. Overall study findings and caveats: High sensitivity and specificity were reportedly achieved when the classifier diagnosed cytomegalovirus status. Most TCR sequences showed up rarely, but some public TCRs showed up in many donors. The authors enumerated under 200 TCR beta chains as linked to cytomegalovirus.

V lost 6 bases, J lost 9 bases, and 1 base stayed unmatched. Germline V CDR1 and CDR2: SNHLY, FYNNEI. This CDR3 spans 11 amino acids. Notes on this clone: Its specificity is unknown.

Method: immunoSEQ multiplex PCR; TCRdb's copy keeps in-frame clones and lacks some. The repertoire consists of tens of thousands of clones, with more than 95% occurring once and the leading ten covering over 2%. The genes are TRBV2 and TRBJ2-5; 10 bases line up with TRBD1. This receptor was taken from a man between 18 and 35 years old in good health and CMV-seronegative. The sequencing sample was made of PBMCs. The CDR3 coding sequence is TGTGCCAGCAGGACAGGGGGCCCCCAGTACTTC. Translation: CASRTGGPQYF.